This section outlines one TCR beta chain sequence together with its context. Germline V gene data show CDR1 as DFQATT and CDR2 as SNEGSKA (reference sequence). Losses at the gene ends were 8 bases for V and 6 bases for J; bases not matched to a gene: 10. The CDR3 contains 14 residues. Researchers report isolating at least 6 million PBMCs per sample. This entry is derived from a study of blood T cells in healthy people across ages. Alongside a J-beta primer mix, a sample-barcoded 5' primer served in a second PCR lasting roughly 7 to 12 cycles. TCRdb used MiXCR to reprocess the 5' RACE reads, holding one entry per CDR3 protein. The sample has approximately 830,000 distinct CDR3 sequences; around 62% are singletons.

The TCR originated in a man aged 30-40 years in good health. Sequencing input: blood. V is TRBV20-1 and J is TRBJ2-1; 10 nucleotides agree with TRBD1. The CDR3 sequence: CSPSTGQGPNEQFF. DNA of the CDR3: TGCAGTCCCTCTACGGGACAGGGGCCCAATGAGCAGTTCTTC.